This TCR beta chain originates from a study of T cells in Graves' hyperthyroidism and ophthalmopathy. The authors deemed Graves' hyperthyroidism stable absent ophthalmopathy progression within 18 months. Exclusion of a patient resulted from uncontrolled infection, other autoimmune disease, pregnancy or lactation. Researchers amplified the TCR beta CDR3 regions from RNA transcripts. The HTBI primer set drove a first-round RT-PCR of the TCR CDR3. One entry per CDR3 protein, called by TCRdb with MiXCR from the multiplex PCR reads. The sample records about 99,000 distinct CDR3 sequences, over 45% being singletons. At least ten counts were recorded for this clonotype. This CDR3 spans 14 amino acids. Trimming took off 4 bases at V and 3 bases at J, with 12 bases between the two ends. The V gene's germline CDR1 is LGHNA and CDR2 YSLEER.

The gene calls are TRBV4-3 and TRBJ1-2; D possibly corresponds to TRBD1 (6 bases). Sequencing was done on a sample of blood. This receptor was obtained from a middle-aged man with Graves' hyperthyroidism. CDR3: CASSRGGNDYGYTF. The CDR3, as DNA: TGCGCCAGCAGCCGAGGGGGTAATGACTATGGCTACACCTTC.